A selection of T cell receptor beta chains follows, all from one sample in a study of cytomegalovirus exposure and HLA in healthy donors. TCRdb's table, derived via immunoSEQ multiplex PCR, lists solely in-frame clones and lacks some. The data contain some 170,000 clones, more than 65% of them singletons. Sequenced sample: PBMCs. The receptors stem from a female donor in good health and CMV-seronegative. Both conserved end residues are part of each CDR3. The order of the fields is J gene, clone size, V gene, D gene, CDR3 protein, CDR3 DNA. D genes are given only for firm matches. Clone size is shown for a subset of rows, as once, few, many or a class of expanded clone.

j_call: TRBJ2-3; clone_size: few; v_call: TRBV9; d_call: TRBD2; cdr3_aa: CASSAGTSGLGDTQYF; cdr3_nt: TGTGCCAGCAGCGCGGGGACTAGCGGGTTGGGAGATACGCAGTATTTT
j_call: TRBJ2-1; clone_size: -; v_call: TRBV11-3; d_call: -; cdr3_aa: CASSFNYNEQFF; cdr3_nt: TGTGCCAGCAGCTTTAACTACAATGAGCAGTTCTTC
j_call: TRBJ2-1; clone_size: -; v_call: TRBV7-2; d_call: -; cdr3_aa: CASSRQLRNEQFF; cdr3_nt: TGTGCCAGCAGCCGACAGCTGAGAAATGAGCAGTTCTTC
j_call: TRBJ2-1; clone_size: -; v_call: TRBV5-1; d_call: -; cdr3_aa: CASRTTGHLFF; cdr3_nt: TGCGCCAGCAGAACAACGGGACACCTGTTCTTC
j_call: TRBJ2-3; clone_size: -; v_call: TRBV5-6; d_call: TRBD1; cdr3_aa: CASSLVKDRESTDTQYF; cdr3_nt: TGTGCCAGCAGCTTGGTTAAGGACAGGGAGTCGACAGATACGCAGTATTTT
j_call: TRBJ1-2; clone_size: -; v_call: TRBV6-6; d_call: TRBD1; cdr3_aa: CASIDRDSNYGYTF; cdr3_nt: TGTGCCAGCATTGACCGGGACAGCAACTATGGCTACACCTTC
j_call: TRBJ2-7; clone_size: -; v_call: TRBV27; d_call: TRBD1; cdr3_aa: CASSSSGGPDYEQYF; cdr3_nt: TGTGCCAGCAGCTCTTCAGGGGGTCCCGACTACGAGCAGTACTTC
j_call: TRBJ2-3; clone_size: -; v_call: TRBV6-1; d_call: TRBD2; cdr3_aa: CASSEFGANLSGGLPDTQYF; cdr3_nt: TGTGCCAGCAGTGAATTCGGGGCAAATCTTAGCGGGGGCCTCCCAGATACGCAGTATTTT
j_call: TRBJ1-1; clone_size: -; v_call: TRBV28; d_call: -; cdr3_aa: CASSLWQVHGTEAFF; cdr3_nt: TGTGCCAGCAGTTTATGGCAGGTCCATGGCACTGAAGCTTTCTTT
j_call: TRBJ2-6; clone_size: -; v_call: TRBV7-3; d_call: -; cdr3_aa: CASSLRSSGANVLTF; cdr3_nt: TGTGCCAGCAGCTTAAGGAGCTCTGGGGCCAACGTCCTGACTTTC
j_call: TRBJ2-7; clone_size: -; v_call: TRBV6-1; d_call: TRBD1; cdr3_aa: CASSDPGQGSSYEQYF; cdr3_nt: TGTGCCAGCAGTGACCCAGGACAGGGGAGCTCCTACGAGCAGTACTTC
j_call: TRBJ2-3; clone_size: -; v_call: TRBV19; d_call: -; cdr3_aa: CASGRTDTQYF; cdr3_nt: TGTGCCAGTGGGAGGACAGATACGCAGTATTTT
j_call: TRBJ1-4; clone_size: -; v_call: TRBV30; d_call: TRBD1; cdr3_aa: CAWSHWDSPTNEKLFF; cdr3_nt: TGTGCCTGGAGTCACTGGGACAGCCCAACTAATGAAAAACTGTTTTTT
j_call: TRBJ1-5; clone_size: -; v_call: TRBV28; d_call: -; cdr3_aa: CASFLGQGSQPQHF; cdr3_nt: TGTGCCAGCTTTCTGGGGCAGGGGAGTCAGCCCCAGCATTTT
j_call: TRBJ2-2; clone_size: -; v_call: TRBV5-8; d_call: TRBD1; cdr3_aa: CASSFWTGATGELFF; cdr3_nt: TGTGCCAGCAGCTTCTGGACAGGGGCCACCGGGGAGCTGTTTTTT
j_call: TRBJ2-7; clone_size: -; v_call: TRBV4-3; d_call: -; cdr3_aa: CASSQDPGHRGNEQYF; cdr3_nt: TGCGCCAGCAGCCAAGATCCGGGACACCGTGGTAACGAGCAGTACTTC
j_call: TRBJ2-2; clone_size: -; v_call: TRBV7-9; d_call: TRBD1; cdr3_aa: CSSSLLGQDNTGELFF; cdr3_nt: TGTTCCAGCAGCTTACTCGGACAGGACAACACCGGGGAGCTGTTTTTT
j_call: TRBJ2-7; clone_size: -; v_call: TRBV4-2; d_call: -; cdr3_aa: CASSQELRDYEQYF; cdr3_nt: TGTGCCAGCAGCCAAGAGCTCAGGGACTACGAGCAGTACTTC
j_call: TRBJ1-3; clone_size: -; v_call: TRBV7-8; d_call: TRBD1; cdr3_aa: CASIQGALPGNTIYF; cdr3_nt: TGTGCCAGCATACAGGGGGCTCTACCTGGAAACACCATATATTTT
j_call: TRBJ2-7; clone_size: -; v_call: TRBV6-6; d_call: TRBD1; cdr3_aa: CASSPGQYEQYF; cdr3_nt: TGTGCCAGCAGCCCGGGACAGTACGAGCAGTACTTC
j_call: TRBJ1-1; clone_size: -; v_call: TRBV30; d_call: -; cdr3_aa: CAWSGGVGEVNTEAFF; cdr3_nt: TGTGCCTGGAGTGGGGGGGTTGGGGAGGTGAACACTGAAGCTTTCTTT
j_call: TRBJ2-7; clone_size: -; v_call: TRBV29-1; d_call: TRBD2; cdr3_aa: CSGRTSGGEEQYF; cdr3_nt: TGCAGCGGCCGGACTAGCGGGGGGGAGGAGCAGTACTTC
j_call: TRBJ2-3; clone_size: -; v_call: TRBV14; d_call: TRBD2; cdr3_aa: CASSQLGGRGRDTQYF; cdr3_nt: TGTGCCAGCAGCCAACTCGGAGGGAGGGGCAGGGATACGCAGTATTTT
j_call: TRBJ2-7; clone_size: -; v_call: TRBV2; d_call: TRBD2; cdr3_aa: CASISGRPSYEQYF; cdr3_nt: TGTGCCAGCATTAGCGGGAGGCCCTCCTACGAGCAGTACTTC
j_call: TRBJ1-2; clone_size: -; v_call: TRBV5-1; d_call: TRBD1; cdr3_aa: CASSLGQALSIGYTF; cdr3_nt: TGCGCCAGCAGCCTTGGACAGGCCCTTTCTATTGGCTACACCTTC
j_call: TRBJ2-7; clone_size: -; v_call: TRBV27; d_call: TRBD1; cdr3_aa: CASSFGTASEQYF; cdr3_nt: TGTGCCAGCAGCTTCGGGACAGCCTCCGAGCAGTACTTC
j_call: TRBJ2-1; clone_size: -; v_call: TRBV5-1; d_call: -; cdr3_aa: CATQGGAYSYNEQFF; cdr3_nt: TGCGCCACCCAGGGCGGGGCCTACTCCTACAATGAGCAGTTCTTC
j_call: TRBJ2-3; clone_size: -; v_call: TRBV6-4; d_call: TRBD2; cdr3_aa: CASSPQRGSTDTQYF; cdr3_nt: TGTGCCAGCAGTCCTCAGCGGGGGAGCACAGATACGCAGTATTTT
j_call: TRBJ2-1; clone_size: -; v_call: TRBV5-5; d_call: TRBD1; cdr3_aa: CASSSPSGTGYDNEQFF; cdr3_nt: TGTGCCAGCAGCTCCCCATCCGGGACAGGGTACGACAATGAGCAGTTCTTC
j_call: TRBJ1-1; clone_size: -; v_call: TRBV18; d_call: TRBD1; cdr3_aa: CASSPPNGQGTKAFF; cdr3_nt: TGTGCCAGCTCACCACCAAATGGACAGGGTACGAAAGCTTTCTTT
j_call: TRBJ1-1; clone_size: -; v_call: TRBV23-1; d_call: -; cdr3_aa: CASSQSGRGAFF; cdr3_nt: TGCGCCAGCAGTCAATCTGGGAGAGGAGCTTTCTTT
j_call: TRBJ2-2; clone_size: -; v_call: TRBV5-1; d_call: -; cdr3_aa: CASSLGHANTGELFF; cdr3_nt: TGCGCCAGCAGCTTGGGACACGCGAACACCGGGGAGCTGTTTTTT
j_call: TRBJ2-3; clone_size: -; v_call: TRBV15; d_call: -; cdr3_aa: CATSIPPADTQYF; cdr3_nt: TGTGCCACCAGCATCCCCCCGGCAGATACGCAGTATTTT
j_call: TRBJ2-5; clone_size: -; v_call: TRBV6-6; d_call: -; cdr3_aa: CASRWGEETQYF; cdr3_nt: TGTGCCAGCAGATGGGGGGAAGAGACCCAGTACTTC
j_call: TRBJ2-2; clone_size: -; v_call: TRBV7-2; d_call: -; cdr3_aa: CASSLDRLNTGELFF; cdr3_nt: TGTGCCAGCAGCTTAGACAGGTTGAACACCGGGGAGCTGTTTTTT
j_call: TRBJ2-7; clone_size: -; v_call: TRBV5-1; d_call: TRBD1; cdr3_aa: CASSLVGQGYEQYF; cdr3_nt: TGCGCCAGCAGCTTGGTGGGACAGGGCTACGAGCAGTACTTC
j_call: TRBJ2-7; clone_size: -; v_call: TRBV30; d_call: TRBD2; cdr3_aa: CAWNTPGLALTQQYF; cdr3_nt: TGTGCCTGGAACACCCCGGGACTAGCCCTAACGCAGCAGTACTTC
j_call: TRBJ2-1; clone_size: -; v_call: TRBV9; d_call: TRBD2; cdr3_aa: CASSVVGGLADEQFF; cdr3_nt: TGTGCCAGCAGCGTAGTTGGAGGACTAGCGGATGAGCAGTTCTTC
j_call: TRBJ2-7; clone_size: -; v_call: TRBV7-9; d_call: TRBD1; cdr3_aa: CASSNHQGAYEQYF; cdr3_nt: TGTGCCAGCAGCAACCATCAGGGGGCCTACGAGCAGTACTTC
j_call: TRBJ1-1; clone_size: -; v_call: TRBV6-1; d_call: -; cdr3_aa: CASSEVFARTEAFF; cdr3_nt: TGTGCCAGCAGTGAAGTTTTCGCTAGGACTGAAGCTTTCTTT
j_call: TRBJ1-1; clone_size: few; v_call: TRBV7-3; d_call: -; cdr3_aa: CASSRNKNTEAFF; cdr3_nt: TGTGCCAGCAGCCGAAACAAGAACACTGAAGCTTTCTTT
j_call: TRBJ1-4; clone_size: -; v_call: TRBV7-9; d_call: -; cdr3_aa: CSSSLKGLGYEKLFF; cdr3_nt: TGTTCCAGCAGCTTAAAGGGGCTAGGGTATGAAAAACTGTTTTTT
j_call: TRBJ1-5; clone_size: -; v_call: TRBV28; d_call: -; cdr3_aa: CASEAGHQPQHF; cdr3_nt: TGTGCCAGCGAGGCAGGGCATCAGCCCCAGCATTTT
j_call: TRBJ2-5; clone_size: -; v_call: TRBV14; d_call: -; cdr3_aa: CASSQGYSYVKTQYF; cdr3_nt: TGTGCCAGCAGCCAAGGATATAGCTATGTGAAGACCCAGTACTTC
j_call: TRBJ2-2; clone_size: -; v_call: TRBV10-3; d_call: TRBD1; cdr3_aa: CAISQGVNTGELFF; cdr3_nt: TGTGCCATCAGCCAGGGGGTAAACACCGGGGAGTTGTTTTTT
j_call: TRBJ2-7; clone_size: once; v_call: TRBV29-1; d_call: -; cdr3_aa: CSVGPGVYEQYF; cdr3_nt: TGCAGCGTTGGGCCCGGGGTCTACGAGCAGTACTTC
j_call: TRBJ1-1; clone_size: once; v_call: TRBV19; d_call: -; cdr3_aa: CASSMPRADTEAFF; cdr3_nt: TGTGCCAGTAGTATGCCCAGGGCTGACACTGAAGCTTTCTTT
j_call: TRBJ2-1; clone_size: few; v_call: TRBV9; d_call: TRBD2; cdr3_aa: CASSVVSGGAGNEQFF; cdr3_nt: TGTGCCAGCAGCGTAGTTAGCGGGGGGGCAGGCAATGAGCAGTTCTTC
j_call: TRBJ2-1; clone_size: -; v_call: TRBV9; d_call: TRBD2; cdr3_aa: CASTPAGTGGAGDEQFF; cdr3_nt: TGTGCCAGCACCCCCGCGGGGACGGGAGGGGCCGGCGATGAGCAGTTCTTC
j_call: TRBJ1-5; clone_size: -; v_call: TRBV5-3; d_call: TRBD1; cdr3_aa: CARRTGSQPQHF; cdr3_nt: TGTGCCAGAAGGACAGGGAGTCAGCCCCAGCATTTT
j_call: TRBJ2-7; clone_size: -; v_call: TRBV7-2; d_call: TRBD1; cdr3_aa: CASSLQTGVSGEQYF; cdr3_nt: TGTGCCAGCAGCCTCCAAACAGGGGTATCGGGAGAGCAGTACTTC
j_call: TRBJ2-7; clone_size: -; v_call: TRBV28; d_call: -; cdr3_aa: CASRPRRYEQYF; cdr3_nt: TGTGCCAGCAGGCCTCGGCGGTACGAGCAGTACTTC
j_call: TRBJ2-3; clone_size: -; v_call: TRBV10-3; d_call: -; cdr3_aa: CASSYRVQGTAGTQYF; cdr3_nt: TGTGCCAGCAGTTACCGGGTCCAGGGGACCGCGGGTACGCAGTATTTT
j_call: TRBJ2-3; clone_size: -; v_call: TRBV11-3; d_call: TRBD2; cdr3_aa: CASSPRLAGGGDTQYF; cdr3_nt: TGTGCCAGCAGCCCCCGACTAGCGGGGGGCGGGGATACGCAGTATTTT
j_call: TRBJ1-5; clone_size: -; v_call: TRBV27; d_call: -; cdr3_aa: CASSLRWGPGLGGQPQHF; cdr3_nt: TGTGCCAGCAGTTTAAGGTGGGGGCCGGGCCTCGGTGGTCAGCCCCAGCATTTT
j_call: TRBJ2-3; clone_size: few; v_call: TRBV28; d_call: TRBD2; cdr3_aa: CASSSGLAGSTDTQYF; cdr3_nt: TGTGCCAGCAGTTCGGGACTAGCGGGATCCACAGATACGCAGTATTTT
j_call: TRBJ1-1; clone_size: -; v_call: TRBV12-5; d_call: -; cdr3_aa: CASGFPGHHTEAFF; cdr3_nt: TGTGCTAGTGGTTTCCCGGGACACCACACTGAAGCTTTCTTT